The present entry profiles one TCR beta chain with its context. These data come from a study of shared clonotypes between healthy human individuals. Naive CD8 cells were CD45RO-negative, positively selected for CCR7, excluding terminally differentiated effector memory CD45RA+ cells. With 5 bases clipped from V and 5 bases from J, the junction kept 5 bases outside the gene matches. Germline lookup yields CDR1 SEHNR and CDR2 FQNEAQ (reference sequence). The CDR3 is 15 residues long. This table comes from immunoSEQ multiplex PCR, and its TCRdb copy is limited to in-frame clones, with some not included. This table holds fewer than 850,000 clones, about 96% found once.

The V gene is TRBV7-9, the J gene TRBJ1-5, with TRBD1 matching 11 bases. The clonotype originates from a man aged 30 to 45 in good health. Sequenced: naive CD8+ T cells sorted from blood. CDR3 loop: CASSRTGGADQPQHF. CDR3 DNA: TGTGCCAGCAGCAGGACAGGGGGCGCCGATCAGCCCCAGCATTTT.